The T cell receptor beta chain described here comes from a study of regulatory T cells in long-lasting Graves disease. Study-level findings and limits: Rather than thyroid tissue, only peripheral blood underwent study.

To make TCR beta libraries, researchers used iRepertoire HTBI primers and Arm-PCR of CDR3 regions. TCRdb re-called the multiplex PCR reads through MiXCR, storing one row per CDR3 protein. The repertoire consists of under 300,000 distinct CDR3 sequences, with 20% occurring once and the leading ten covering about 15%. Time point meaning: newly diagnosed GD, antithyroid drugs for less than 3 months. There was RNA extracted from PBMCs, and the TCR library was made from it. This clonotype was observed a few times. The antigen is not known. Trimming cost V 2 bases and J 7 bases; bases outside gene matches: 16. The germline gives CDR1 SGHRS, CDR2 YFSETQ. This CDR3 region has 20 residues.

The receptor was derived from a female donor with Graves disease. J is TRBJ1-6 and V is TRBV5-1, with TRBD1 matching over 12 bases. Sequencing was performed on peripheral blood mononuclear cells (PBMCs), taken at new diagnosis, from a patient treated with antithyroid drugs. In nucleotides, the CDR3 is TGCGCCAGCAGCTTCACCCCCGGGACAGGGGGCTTTCGCTCCAATTCACCCCTCCACTTT. As protein: CASSFTPGTGGFRSNSPLHF.